The 18 T cell receptor beta chains below come from one sample, sequenced in a study of T cell responses to AZD1222 COVID-19 vaccine. Measured with immunoSEQ multiplex PCR; TCRdb has only the in-frame clones, and not every one. This sample has around 110,000 clones; around 94% occur once, and the top ten carry around 1.4%. The sequencing here drew on peripheral blood, taken 28 days after the second AZD1222 dose. These receptors all stem from an adult who received the AZD1222 COVID-19 vaccine.

The chain couples TRBV2 to TRBJ2-2, with D perhaps TRBD1 (5 bases). CDR1 and CDR2 from the germline V gene are SNHLY and FYNNEI. CDR3 length equals 12 residues. V was cut by 4 bases and J by 10 bases, with 10 bases left in between. The CDR3 reads CASSGSRAELFF. CDR3 nucleotide sequence: TGTGCCAGCAGTGGGTCCAGGGCGGAGCTGTTTTTT.

This clone was counted a few times. V and J are TRBV6-5 and TRBJ1-3, with TRBD1 as a possible D gene (6 bases). Trimming shortened V by 6 bases and J by 0 bases, and 15 bases separated the two germline ends. The CDR3 consists of 16 residues. Germline CDR1 reads MNHEY; CDR2 reads SVGAGI. CDR3 in DNA: TGTGCCAGCAGCTACCTACAGGGTGGCTCTGGAAACACCATATATTTT. This gives the protein CASSYLQGGSGNTIYF.

This sequence joins TRBV5-1 and TRBJ2-2; perhaps TRBD2 as D (6 bases). This CDR3 comprises 16 residues. The ends were cut back, 1 base at V and 4 bases at J, with 14 bases in the middle. CDR1 is SGHRS and CDR2 is YFSETQ in the germline V gene. Here the CDR3 reads CASSLSPGAITGELFF. The CDR3 DNA follows: TGCGCCAGCAGCTTGTCGCCGGGAGCAATCACCGGGGAGCTGTTTTTT.

The V and J genes are TRBV30 and TRBJ1-5, with TRBD1 as a possible D gene (6 bases). CDR3 length equals 13 residues. Germline-derived CDR1 and CDR2 are GTSNPN and SVGIG (reference sequence). V lost 2 bases and J lost 5, with 10 bases in between. The CDR3 here is CAWSNRDDQPQHF. CDR3 DNA: TGTGCCTGGAGTAACAGGGACGATCAGCCCCAGCATTTT.

J is TRBJ1-1 and V is TRBV4-1; perhaps TRBD1 as D (5 bases). Deletions cut 1 base from V and 3 bases from J, with 15 bases between. CDR1 and CDR2 from the germline V gene are MGHRA and YSYEKL. There are 16 residues in the CDR3. DNA for the CDR3: TGCGCCAGCAGCCAAGCATATAACAGGCCCGACACTGAAGCTTTCTTT. Translated: CASSQAYNRPDTEAFF.

The V and J genes are TRBV19 and TRBJ2-5; 7 bases line up with TRBD1. Germline CDR1 LNHDA, CDR2 SQIVND (reference sequence). V dropped 1 base and J dropped 4; count of bases not matched to a gene: 3. This CDR3 comprises 14 residues. CDR3 amino acids: CASSIGSGGETQYF. In nucleotides, the CDR3 is TGTGCCAGTAGTATAGGTTCAGGGGGAGAGACCCAGTACTTC.

This chain connects TRBV9 to TRBJ1-5, with D uncertain. Looked up from germline, CDR1 is SGDLS and CDR2 is YYNGEE. Trimming removed 0 bases at V and 10 bases at J, with 17 bases between. CDR3 length equals 15 residues. CDR3 amino acids: CASSVARVPVDPQHF. CDR3 nucleotides: TGTGCCAGCAGCGTAGCCAGAGTCCCAGTTGATCCCCAGCATTTT. Complete variable domain (other parts from reference TRBV9 and TRBJ1-5): DSGVTQTPKHLITATGQRVTLRCSPRSGDLSVYWYQQSLDQGLQFLIQYYNGEERAKGNILERFSAQQFPDLHSELNLSSLELGDSALYFCASSVARVPVDPQHFGDGTRLSIL.

V usage is TRBV4-2 and J usage is TRBJ1-2; 7 bases map to TRBD1. V shed 4 bases and J 8 bases; nucleotides not matched to a gene: 10. Germline CDR1 LGHNA, CDR2 YNFKEQ. The length of the CDR3 is 14 residues. In DNA form, the CDR3 reads TGTGCCAGCAGCCCCGGAGAGGGGGCGTGGGGCTACACCTTC. Protein product: CASSPGEGAWGYTF.

The chain joins TRBV7-3 to TRBJ2-3; 9 bases fit TRBD2. J lost 1 base, V lost 2 bases, and 4 bases had no gene match. There are 16 residues in the CDR3. The V gene's germline CDR1 is SGHTA and CDR2 FQGTGA. CDR3 nucleotides: TGTGCCAGCAGCTTAGATAGCGGGAGTGGCACAGATACGCAGTATTTT. Amino acid sequence: CASSLDSGSGTDTQYF.

In this sample, this clone turned up once. This chain connects TRBV3-1 (or the pseudogene TRBV3-2) to TRBJ2-3; 14 bases match TRBD2. Germline CDR1 and CDR2: LGHDT and YNNKEL (reference sequence). This CDR3 comprises 17 residues. With 0 bases clipped from V and 9 bases from J, the junction kept 8 bases outside the gene matches. As DNA, the CDR3 is TGTGCCAGCAGCCAAGATCAGGGACTAGCGGGAGTCACCACGCAGTATTTT. Encoded protein: CASSQDQGLAGVTTQYF.

The CDR3 sequence is CASSFWGQVATNEKLFF. CDR3 bases: TGTGCCAGCAGCTTTTGGGGACAGGTTGCAACTAATGAAAAACTGTTTTTT. V gene TRBV7-8 combines with J gene TRBJ1-4; TRBD1 matches 8 bases. The CDR3 length is 17 residues. J gave up 0 bases and V 3 bases, and 6 bases lay outside the gene matches. The germline gives CDR1 SGHVS, CDR2 FQNEAQ.

This chain joins TRBV11-2 and TRBJ1-1; D is undetermined. Trimming left V 5 bases short and J 1 base short, with 8 bases between. Germline V gene lookup returns CDR1 SGHAT and CDR2 FQNNGV. The CDR3 is made up of 13 amino acids. The CDR3: CASSLLWNTEAFF. The CDR3 bases are TGTGCCAGCAGCCTCCTCTGGAACACTGAAGCTTTCTTT.

This clone was recorded once. The rearrangement joins TRBV10-2 to TRBJ2-1, with 10 bases that match TRBD2. Unmatched junction bases numbered 5, after V lost 8 bases and J lost 4 bases. The germline CDR1 and CDR2 sequences are WSHSY and SAAADI. There are 14 residues in the CDR3. The CDR3 loop is CASEASGGYNEQFF. The DNA of the CDR3 is TGCGCCAGCGAGGCTAGCGGGGGATACAATGAGCAGTTCTTC.

This clone was seen a single time. The chain uses TRBV6-6 and TRBJ2-5; D may be TRBD2 (6 bases). Germline V gene sequence: CDR1 MNHNY, CDR2 SVGAGI (reference sequence). V was clipped by 1 base and J by 5 bases, with 11 bases between them. CDR3 length: 14 residues. In DNA, the CDR3 is TGTGCCAGCAGTTACTACAGCGGGCGGGAGACCCAGTACTTC. As protein: CASSYYSGRETQYF.

This chain joins TRBV12-5 and TRBJ2-1, with 7 bases matching TRBD2. The CDR3 totals 13 residues. Germline V gives CDR1 LGHNT, CDR2 FRNRAP. V was clipped by 3 bases and J by 8 bases; unmatched bases: 4. Written as DNA, the CDR3 is TGTGCTAGTGGTTTAGGCGGGAGTCATGAGCAGTTCTTC. Its translation: CASGLGGSHEQFF.

Within the sample, this clone is medium-sized. The chain has TRBV4-1 and TRBJ1-2; D is undetermined. CDR1 MGHRA and CDR2 YSYEKL come from the germline V gene. The CDR3 length is 13 residues. V lost 4 bases to trimming and J lost 1 base, with 7 bases between them. The CDR3 DNA is TGCGCCAGCAGCCCGGGTCTTAACTATGGCTACACCTTC. As protein: CASSPGLNYGYTF.

The chain carries TRBV28 and TRBJ1-4, with D possibly being TRBD1 (6 bases). This CDR3 region has 17 residues. The germline CDR1 and CDR2 sequences are MDHEN and SYDVKM. V lost 3 bases and J lost 0, with 14 bases in between. Here the CDR3 DNA reads TGTGCCAGCAGTTTTTTTCCAGGGGTAGCAACTAATGAAAAACTGTTTTTT. Translation gives CASSFFPGVATNEKLFF. Full variable domain (outside the CDR3, taken from reference TRBV28 and TRBJ1-4): DVKVTQSSRYLVKRTGEKVFLECVQDMDHENMFWYRQDPGLGLRLIYFSYDVKMKEKGDIPEGYSVSREKKERFSLILESASTNQTSMYLCASSFFPGVATNEKLFFGSGTQLSVL.

The chain uses TRBV9 and TRBJ2-7; the D is unclear. V was pared by 5 bases and J by 7 bases, with 13 bases between. Germline assignment: CDR1 SGDLS and CDR2 YYNGEE. This CDR3 comprises 12 residues. CDR3 residues: CASSDQIGEQYF. Here the CDR3 DNA reads TGTGCCAGCAGTGACCAGATTGGGGAGCAGTACTTC.